The 25 T cell receptor beta chains reported below all come from one sample, sequenced in a study of cytomegalovirus exposure and HLA in healthy donors (dated by TCRdb to about 2017). Libraries were prepared through the immunoSEQ multiplex PCR assay. A mixture of 60 forward primers for TCR Vbeta segments and 13 reverse primers for TCR Jbeta segments was used in the multiplex PCR. Held by TCRdb, this immuneACCESS table contains in-frame sequences only and omits some clones. Under half of the omission traces to an unresolved V gene where checked; the cause of the rest is unknown. This sample's records show approximately 210,000 clones. Roughly 0.98% of the sample is held by the ten biggest clonotypes. Sequenced sample: PBMCs. These receptor sequences come from a woman aged 25-40 years in good health and CMV-seropositive.

The chain employs TRBV1 and TRBJ1-3; TRBD1 is the table's D call, not checked against the DNA. TRBV1 is described as a pseudogene. This CDR3 spans 16 amino acids. The CDR3 DNA reads as TGCACCAGCAGTCCCTACGACAGGGGATCTGGAAACACCATATATTTT. Encoded protein: CTSSPYDRGSGNTIYF.

V is TRBV27 and J is TRBJ2-3, with a weak D call TRBD2 (6 bases). The CDR3 consists of 15 residues. Trimming took off 2 bases at V and 3 bases at J, with 12 bases between the two ends. Germline V gene data show CDR1 as MNHEY and CDR2 as SMNVEV (reference sequence). The CDR3 sequence: CASSLLGSWTDTQYF. The CDR3, as DNA: TGTGCCAGCAGTTTACTCGGGAGTTGGACAGATACGCAGTATTTT.

The V call is TRBV19, the J call TRBJ1-5; D may be TRBD1 (5 bases). Between the trimmed V and J ends, which lost 7 bases and 1 base, there was a span of 11 bases. The CDR3 extends over 14 amino acids. CDR1 LNHDA and CDR2 SQIVND come from the germline V gene (reference sequence). The CDR3 sequence is CASNGQGSNQPQHF. CDR3 coding DNA: TGTGCCAGTAATGGTCAGGGAAGCAATCAGCCCCAGCATTTT.

The chain employs TRBV5-4 and TRBJ1-1; 8 bases agree with TRBD1. There are 15 residues in the CDR3. Germline assignment: CDR1 SGHNT and CDR2 YYREEE (reference sequence). Trimming cost V 0 bases and J 0 bases; bases outside gene matches: 1. CDR3 amino acids: CASSLGQGMNTEAFF. Here the CDR3 DNA reads TGTGCCAGCAGCTTGGGACAGGGGATGAACACTGAAGCTTTCTTT.

The chain employs TRBV5-1 and TRBJ2-3, with 9 bases that match TRBD1. V was clipped by 4 bases and J by 5 bases; unmatched bases: 8. Germline CDR1 SGHRS, CDR2 YFSETQ. This CDR3 is 15 amino acids long. In DNA form, the CDR3 reads TGCGCCAGCAGCCAACAGGGGGCATACGGAGATACGCAGTATTTT. Translated: CASSQQGAYGDTQYF.

The chain links TRBV12-5 to TRBJ1-2; D unclear. There are 11 residues in the CDR3. The V end lost 0 bases, the J end lost 8 bases, and 4 bases lay between the germline ends. CDR1 and CDR2 from the germline V gene are LGHNT and FRNRAP. CDR3 coding DNA: TGTGCTAGTGGTTTGGTGCGGGGCTACACCTTC. Translating gives CASGLVRGYTF.

This chain uses TRBV5-6 with TRBJ1-4; 8 bases are shared with TRBD1. The CDR3 covers 17 residues. Germline values: CDR1 SGHDT, CDR2 YYEEEE. V shed 2 bases, J shed 3 bases, and the junction held 9 bases outside the gene matches. This chain's CDR3 is CASSLGQGDWANEKLFF. In nucleotides, the CDR3 is TGTGCCAGCAGCTTAGGACAGGGCGACTGGGCTAATGAAAAACTGTTTTTT.

The chain uses TRBV12-5 and TRBJ2-3; no reliable D call. The length of the CDR3 is 13 residues. The ends were cut back, 6 bases at V and 8 bases at J, with 15 bases in the middle. In germline, CDR1 is LGHNT, CDR2 FRNRAP. CDR3 residues: CASGPSGSLTQYF. In nucleotides, the CDR3 is TGTGCTAGTGGACCCTCGGGTTCCCTTACGCAGTATTTT.

This chain connects TRBV11-2 to TRBJ2-1; 9 bases are a match to TRBD2. The V segment lost 7 bases and the J segment 9 bases; nucleotides outside the gene matches: 13. The CDR3 length is 15 residues. The germline V gene has CDR1 SGHAT and CDR2 FQNNGV. CDR3 protein: CASTRVGTSSREQFF. CDR3 nucleotide sequence: TGTGCCAGCACCCGAGTGGGGACTAGCTCGCGTGAGCAGTTCTTC.

DNA for the CDR3: TGTGCCAGCAGTGACCAGATCCCGCGGGAGGTTTCCTACGAGCAGTACTTC. It is translated as CASSDQIPREVSYEQYF. The V call is TRBV6-1, the J call TRBJ2-7, with 8 bases identical to TRBD2. The germline V gene has CDR1 MNHNS and CDR2 SASEGT. Germline trimming cut 3 bases from V and 1 base from J; bases unmatched to any gene: 11. The CDR3 runs to 17 residues.

The chain is built from TRBV7-2 and TRBJ1-2; the D gene is possibly TRBD1 (6 bases). The V end was cut by 4 bases, the J end by 2 bases, with 8 bases between. CDR3 length: 13 residues. Germline CDR1 is SGHTA and CDR2 is FQGNSA. CDR3 DNA sequence: TGTGCCAGCAGCTCGGACAGCAACTATGGCTACACCTTC. It specifies CASSSDSNYGYTF.

The chain employs TRBV19 and TRBJ2-2, with 10 positions matching TRBD2. Trimming at V came to 0 bases and at J to 7 bases, leaving 2 bases not matched to a gene. Germline V CDR1 and CDR2: LNHDA, SQIVND (reference sequence). The CDR3 has 15 amino acids. The CDR3 bases are TGTGCCAGTAGTATAGACGGGACTAGCGACGGGGAGCTGTTTTTT. This sequence encodes CASSIDGTSDGELFF.

This chain connects TRBV21-1 to TRBJ1-5. TRBV21-1 is a known pseudogene. The CDR3 has 15 amino acids. The CDR3 sequence: CASSKGGNSNQPQHF. The CDR3, as DNA: TGTGCCAGCAGCAAGGGAGGCAATAGCAATCAGCCCCAGCATTTT.

This chain joins TRBV6-1 and TRBJ1-2; TRBD1 matches 8 bases. CDR3 length: 17 residues. The germline gives CDR1 MNHNS, CDR2 SASEGT. V was clipped by 4 bases and J by 1 base; unmatched bases: 11. CDR3 nucleotide sequence: TGTGCCAGCAGTGCTTTACTCGGGACAGGAGGTAACTATGGCTACACCTTC. This translates into CASSALLGTGGNYGYTF.

The chain combines TRBV5-1 with TRBJ2-3, with TRBD2 as a possible D gene (6 bases). This CDR3 contains 14 residues. CDR1 is SGHRS and CDR2 is YFSETQ in the germline V gene. With 2 bases removed from V and 6 bases from J, the gap between germline ends came to 13 bases. The CDR3 sequence is CASSFKRESDTQYF. Here the CDR3 DNA reads TGCGCCAGCAGCTTTAAACGGGAGTCCGATACGCAGTATTTT.

CDR3 in amino acids: CASMEGGYNSPLHF. The CDR3 nucleotides read TGTGCCAGCATGGAGGGCGGGTATAATTCACCCCTCCACTTT. The chain employs TRBV25-1 and TRBJ1-6; D remains unclear. Trimming took off 7 bases at V and 4 bases at J, with 11 bases between the two ends. The CDR3 totals 14 residues. Germline CDR1 reads MGHDK; CDR2 reads SYGVNS.

CDR3 nucleotide sequence: TGTGCCAGTAAACTAGCGGGGGGCAGGGAGCACACAGATACGCAGTATTTT. This gives the protein CASKLAGGREHTDTQYF. V is TRBV13 and J is TRBJ2-3; 12 nucleotides agree with TRBD2. The CDR3 loop spans 17 amino acids. In germline, CDR1 is PRHDT, CDR2 FYEKMQ (reference sequence). The J segment lost 2 bases and the V segment lost 9 bases, leaving 12 bases of the junction unmatched.

J is TRBJ2-1 and V is TRBV4-3, with 11 bases matching TRBD2. The CDR3 is made up of 15 amino acids. CDR1 LGHNA and CDR2 YSLEER come from the germline V gene. V trimming: 0 bases; J trimming: 10 bases; junction bases outside the gene matches: 5. CDR3 region: CASSQEALAGEEQFF. CDR3 DNA: TGCGCCAGCAGCCAAGAGGCACTAGCGGGAGAAGAGCAGTTCTTC.

V and J are TRBV28 and TRBJ1-1, with D unclear. The CDR3 is 13 amino acids. Trimming shortened V by 6 bases and J by 1 base, and 9 bases separated the two germline ends. In germline, CDR1 is MDHEN, CDR2 SYDVKM. The CDR3 spells CASRLPGNTEAFF. The CDR3 DNA sequence: TGTGCCAGCAGACTCCCAGGGAACACTGAAGCTTTCTTT.

The chain couples TRBV25-1 to TRBJ1-1; D possibly corresponds to TRBD1 (6 bases). Germline loops: CDR1 MGHDK, CDR2 SYGVNS. The CDR3 length is 16 residues. The germline V and J ends were trimmed by 0 bases and 3 bases, with 14 bases remaining between them. In nucleotides, the CDR3 is TGTGCCAGCAGTGAATATGGCCAGGGGTTGTACACTGAAGCTTTCTTT. It encodes CASSEYGQGLYTEAFF.

The chain carries TRBV27 and TRBJ2-3; the match to TRBD2 covers 12 bases. CDR3 length: 16 amino acids. The V and J ends lost 3 bases and 1 base, in that order; junction bases with no gene match: 2. Germline CDR1 MNHEY, CDR2 SMNVEV (reference sequence). This CDR3 reads CASSFRLAGGTDTQYF. The CDR3 nucleotides read TGTGCCAGCAGTTTCCGACTAGCGGGGGGCACAGATACGCAGTATTTT.

This chain joins TRBV15 and TRBJ1-1, with a possible D match to TRBD1 (6 bases). The CDR3 loop spans 14 amino acids. V lost 0 bases, J lost 4 bases, and 9 bases lay in between. Germline CDR1 is LNHNV and CDR2 is YYDKDF (reference sequence). This CDR3 is CATSRDTGFTEAFF. The CDR3 DNA reads TGTGCCACCAGCAGAGATACAGGGTTCACTGAAGCTTTCTTT. Together with reference TRBV15 and TRBJ1-1, the CDR3 gives the full variable domain: DAMVIQNPRYQVTQFGKPVTLSCSQTLNHNVMYWYQQKSSQAPKLLFHYYDKDFNNEADTPDNFQSRRPNTSFCFLDIRSPGLGDTAMYLCATSRDTGFTEAFFGQGTRLTVV.

The V gene is TRBV15, the J gene TRBJ2-5; 7 positions agree with TRBD1. The germline V gene has CDR1 LNHNV and CDR2 YYDKDF (reference sequence). The V and J ends lost 3 bases and 4 bases, in that order; junction bases with no gene match: 11. CDR3 length equals 16 residues. The CDR3 here is CATSRTFDRVGETQYF. The CDR3 DNA is TGTGCCACCAGCAGGACTTTCGACAGGGTGGGAGAGACCCAGTACTTC.

The rearrangement links TRBV6-1 to TRBJ2-7; tentative D call: TRBD1 (6 bases). Germline CDR1 is MNHNS and CDR2 is SASEGT. The V end lost 2 bases, the J end lost 2 bases, and 10 bases lay between the germline ends. The CDR3 extends over 14 amino acids. The CDR3 DNA reads as TGTGCCAGCAGTGAAAGCAGGGGCCCCTACGAGCAGTACTTC. This gives the protein CASSESRGPYEQYF.

The rearrangement joins TRBV28 to TRBJ2-1; 7 nucleotides align to TRBD1. CDR1 and CDR2 from the germline V gene are MDHEN and SYDVKM. After removal of 4 bases from V and 1 base from J, the junction contained 7 bases not matched to a gene. The CDR3 totals 16 residues. CDR3 coding DNA: TGTGCCAGCAGTTCCTCTGTGGGACAGTCCTACAATGAGCAGTTCTTC. The encoded protein is CASSSSVGQSYNEQFF.